The 2 T cell receptor beta chains given below trace back to one sample, sequenced in a study of T cells in women clearing cervical HPV infection. The assay was immunoSEQ multiplex PCR, and TCRdb's table has in-frame clones only and misses some. This sample's clone table lists more than 40,000 clones. Sequencing was done on a sample of blood buffy coat. The receptors stem from a woman aged 18-69 years with a cervical HPV16 infection that either progressed to CIN3+ or cleared (not recorded which).

For this clone: The sequenced fragment ends 3 residues before the CDR3 boundary, so the rest is inferred from the germline J gene. The chain recombines TRBV2 with TRBJ2-6; weak D call: TRBD1 (5 bases). Trimming took off 7 bases at V and 2 bases at J, with 6 bases between the two ends. The CDR3 sequence is 13 residues long. In germline, CDR1 is SNHLY, CDR2 FYNNEI. This CDR3 reads CASKGPGANVLTF. CDR3 DNA (partial): TGTGCCAGCAAGGGGCCTGGGGCCAACGTC.

Remarks on this clone: The sequence runs out 3 residues before the end of the CDR3; the remainder is reconstructed from the germline J gene. The chain recombines TRBV19 with TRBJ1-2; 11 bases are shared with TRBD1. CDR1 and CDR2 (germline): LNHDA, SQIVND (reference sequence). The CDR3 totals 15 residues. CDR3 amino acids: CASSFGTGGQFHYTF. The part of the CDR3 DNA that was read is TGTGCCAGTAGTTTTGGGACAGGGGGGCAGTTTCAC.